A single sample is the source of the 10 T cell receptor beta chains below, sequenced in a study of blood T cell repertoires in COVID-19. Here immunoSEQ multiplex PCR was the method, and the copy in TCRdb shows in-frame clones only, minus some. The sample carries about 140,000 clones, less than 90% recorded once. Sequencing input: PBMCs or T cells enriched from blood (not recorded which). The source is a man aged 35 to 55 with acute COVID-19.

V gene TRBV5-4 combines with J gene TRBJ1-2, with a possible D match to TRBD1 (5 bases). CDR3 length: 16 amino acids. Trimming pared 2 bases from V and 5 bases from J, leaving 19 bases between. The germline gives CDR1 SGHNT, CDR2 YYREEE (reference sequence). CDR3 DNA: TGTGCCAGCAGCTTAAAGGTAGGATTGGACAAGTATGGCTACACCTTC. Translated, it gives CASSLKVGLDKYGYTF.

The chain joins TRBV5-6 to TRBJ2-1; 12 bases agree with TRBD2. V gave up 4 bases and J gave up 5 bases; unmatched junction bases: 10. The germline V gene encodes CDR1 SGHDT and CDR2 YYEEEE. CDR3 length: 17 residues. The CDR3 DNA reads TGTGCCAGCAGCCCACTATCTCTAGCGGGAGGGGACAATGAGCAGTTCTTC. Translation gives CASSPLSLAGGDNEQFF.

The CDR3 loop is CASSWGPTYGYTF. In DNA form, the CDR3 reads TGTGCCAGCAGTTGGGGGCCTACCTATGGCTACACCTTC. The gene calls are TRBV28 and TRBJ1-2; a possible D gene is TRBD1 (6 bases). The CDR3 is 13 amino acids. Germline assignment: CDR1 MDHEN and CDR2 SYDVKM. The V gene lost 4 bases and the J gene lost 4 bases, with 10 bases spanning the gap.

The CDR3 region has the DNA TGTGCCAGTATTTTAGGGACACCAAGGGTGGAGACCCAGTACTTC. Residues: CASILGTPRVETQYF. The J gene is TRBJ2-5, the V gene TRBV19; possible D gene TRBD1, 6 bases. Per the germline V gene, CDR1 is LNHDA and CDR2 is SQIVND (reference sequence). This CDR3 contains 15 residues. Between the trimmed V and J ends, which lost 7 bases and 5 bases, there was a span of 20 bases.

In this sample, this clone turned up a few times. The rearrangement links TRBV4-3 to TRBJ1-3; D might be TRBD1 (5 bases). CDR1 is LGHNA, CDR2 YSLEER, per germline. The CDR3 is 17 amino acids. Deletions cut 0 bases from V and 0 bases from J, with 12 bases between. In DNA, the CDR3 is TGCGCCAGCAGCCAAGAATTGGGACTTAACTCTGGAAACACCATATATTTT. Its translation is CASSQELGLNSGNTIYF.

The chain links TRBV18 to TRBJ1-5; 8 positions agree with TRBD1. The CDR3 has 15 amino acids. V was pared by 4 bases and J by 0 bases, with 2 bases of the junction left unmatched. The V gene's germline CDR1 is KGHSH and CDR2 LQKENI. The CDR3 loop reads CASSQGQASNQPQHF. For the CDR3, the DNA is TGTGCCAGCTCACAGGGACAGGCTAGCAATCAGCCCCAGCATTTT.

This chain joins TRBV12-3 or TRBV12-4 and TRBJ2-1; D gene ambiguous. The ends were cut back, 5 bases at V and 10 bases at J, with 9 bases in the middle. This CDR3 is built from 11 residues. This chain's CDR3 is CASSTYSEQFF. CDR3 bases: TGTGCCAGCAGTACTTACTCCGAGCAGTTCTTC.

CDR3 residues: CATSRDSGTGTDTQYF. The CDR3 DNA reads TGTGCCACCAGCAGAGATAGTGGGACAGGGACAGATACGCAGTATTTT. The rearrangement links TRBV15 to TRBJ2-3; TRBD1 matches at 9 bases. The germline V gene encodes CDR1 LNHNV and CDR2 YYDKDF (reference sequence). The CDR3 loop spans 16 amino acids. J gave up 3 bases and V 0 bases, and 4 bases lay outside the gene matches.

This chain links TRBV10-3 with TRBJ2-3; D perhaps matches TRBD2 (5 bases). The germline V gene has CDR1 ENHRY and CDR2 SYGVKD. This CDR3 is built from 15 residues. The V gene lost 8 bases and the J gene lost 1 base, with 16 bases spanning the gap. The CDR3 DNA reads as TGTGCCATCGGGCGTACGGGGATAGGCACAGATACGCAGTATTTT. Translation gives CAIGRTGIGTDTQYF.

The chain is built from TRBV30 and TRBJ1-4, with 11 bases lining up with TRBD1. Trimming took 4 bases from V and 5 from J; bases not matched to a gene: 12. This CDR3 has 17 residues. Germline loops: CDR1 GTSNPN, CDR2 SVGIG (reference sequence). The CDR3 DNA follows: TGTGCCTGGAATCGTCCAACTGGACAGGGGGCGAATGAAAAACTGTTTTTT. Translated, it gives CAWNRPTGQGANEKLFF.